This entry features one T cell receptor (beta chain) sequence. The data originate from a study of CD8+ T cells in alopecia areata. Treatment meaning: oral pan-JAK inhibitor, 5-10 mg twice daily. Losses at the gene ends were 7 bases for V and 3 bases for J; bases not matched to a gene: 6. The CDR3 has 15 amino acids. Germline V gene lookup returns CDR1 SNHLY and CDR2 FYNNEI. cDNA serving as the sequencing template came from extracted, reverse transcribed RNA. Libraries were prepared by immunoSEQ multiplex PCR; TCRdb keeps only in-frame clonotypes and omits some of them. Of 250,000 to 300,000 clones in the sample, about 62% were seen once.

The chain is built from TRBV2 and TRBJ2-2; 9 nucleotides align to TRBD2. This receptor was identified in a human donor with alopecia areata. The source was CD4+ T cells sorted from blood, collected at week 24, from a patient treated with tofacitinib. The CDR3 nucleotides are TGTGCCAGCAATCCTAGCGGGGACGACACCGGGGAGCTGTTTTTT. This codes for CASNPSGDDTGELFF. Full variable domain (missing parts from reference TRBV2 and TRBJ2-2): EPEVTQTPSHQVTQMGQEVILRCVPISNHLYFYWYRQILGQKVEFLVSFYNNEISEKSEIFDDQFSVERPDGSNFTLKIRSTKLEDSAMYFCASNPSGDDTGELFFGEGSRLTVL.